This T cell receptor beta chain was retrieved from a study of blood T cell repertoires in COVID-19. The CDR3 length is 15 residues. The ends were cut back, 0 bases at V and 3 bases at J, with 9 bases in the middle. From germline, CDR1 is SGHKS and CDR2 YYEKEE (reference sequence). Only in-frame clones appear in the TCRdb table, and some are missing; sequencing was by immunoSEQ multiplex PCR. The sample has about 270,000 clones; approximately 90% are singletons. The receptor was isolated from a woman aged 25 to 39 with acute COVID-19. The rearrangement links TRBV5-5 to TRBJ2-2; TRBD1 is a possible D gene (5 bases). The sequenced sample consisted of PBMCs or T cells enriched from blood (not recorded which). DNA of the CDR3: TGTGCCAGCAGCTTGGAAGGGGTGTACACCGGGGAGCTGTTTTTT. This codes for CASSLEGVYTGELFF.